The TCR beta chain under discussion was sequenced for a study of low-dose radiotherapy and immunotherapy resistance in tumors. Study-wide context: The study gave Cohort 2 1 Gy per fraction every two weeks, totaling 13 Gy over 26 weeks. Intravenous ipilimumab 1 mg/kg every six weeks was given with nivolumab 240 mg every two weeks.

The time point: after trial treatment. The sample's treatment: LDRT plus nivolumab, ipilimumab, low-dose cyclophosphamide and aspirin (RACIN trial). The treatment that donors received included nivolumab, ipilimumab, aspirin, low-dose cyclophosphamide and low-dose radiotherapy. Points on this clonotype: A read error is the likely source, as a far larger clone sits one nucleotide away.

Both TCRalpha and TCRbeta chains were reverse transcribed with V-gene-specific primers. PCR amplification of the TCRs was performed with Phusion for 15 to 25 PCR cycles, and it relied on a constant-region primer together with a V-primer adapter. TCRdb itself ran the reads through MiXCR, one entry per CDR3 protein. Altogether about 30,000 distinct CDR3 sequences are present, approximately 54% being singletons, with the ten largest covering 4.5% to 7%. This TCR was recovered from a male donor with gallbladder cancer. This specimen consisted of PBMCs, obtained after low-dose radiotherapy plus immunotherapy.

For the CDR3, the DNA is TGTGCCAGCAGCATGAGCGGGGGGTCCTACGAGCAGTTCTTC. It codes for CASSMSGGSYEQFF. The J gene is TRBJ2-1, the V gene TRBV7-6; 9 bases fit TRBD2. J lost 10 bases, V lost 5 bases, and 9 bases had no gene match. CDR3 length: 14 amino acids. From germline, CDR1 is SGHVS and CDR2 FNYEAQ. Using reference TRBV7-6 and TRBJ2-1 for the parts outside the CDR3, the full variable domain is GAGVSQSPRYKVTKRGQDVALRCDPISGHVSLYWYRQALGQGPEFLTYFNYEAQQDKSGLPNDRFSAERPEGSISTLTIQRTEQRDSAMYRCASSMSGGSYEQFFGPGTRLTVL.